The present T cell receptor (beta chain) was sequenced within a study of blood T cell repertoires in COVID-19. Study summary: T cells, B-cell-depleted T cells, or PBMCs provided the cDNA or gDNA that served as material.

Per the original methods: Reference gene primer amplification in the assay estimated nucleated cell counts. The table came from immunoSEQ multiplex PCR; TCRdb's copy has only in-frame clones and leaves some out. V and J calls and clone size are given by that table; D and trimming were obtained from the DNA. The sample lists 50,000 to 70,000 clones, roughly 80% seen once, with approximately 3% in the top ten. V trimming: 4 bases; J trimming: 8 bases; junction bases outside the gene matches: 2. The CDR3 has 12 residues. The germline V gene has CDR1 SEHNR and CDR2 FQNEAQ (reference sequence). This clonotype originated in a man aged 55-75 years with acute or convalescent COVID-19. Sequencing was performed on peripheral blood. V usage is TRBV7-9 and J usage is TRBJ1-2, with 9 bases that match TRBD1. CDR3 DNA: TGTGCCAGCAGCTGGGACAGGGAAGGCTACACCTTC. Residues: CASSWDREGYTF. The full variable domain, rest sourced from reference TRBV7-9 and TRBJ1-2, is DTGVSQNPRHKITKRGQNVTFRCDPISEHNRLYWYRQTLGQGPEFLTYFQNEAQLEKSRLLSDRFSAERPKGSFSTLEIQRTEQGDSAMYLCASSWDREGYTFGSGTRLTVV.